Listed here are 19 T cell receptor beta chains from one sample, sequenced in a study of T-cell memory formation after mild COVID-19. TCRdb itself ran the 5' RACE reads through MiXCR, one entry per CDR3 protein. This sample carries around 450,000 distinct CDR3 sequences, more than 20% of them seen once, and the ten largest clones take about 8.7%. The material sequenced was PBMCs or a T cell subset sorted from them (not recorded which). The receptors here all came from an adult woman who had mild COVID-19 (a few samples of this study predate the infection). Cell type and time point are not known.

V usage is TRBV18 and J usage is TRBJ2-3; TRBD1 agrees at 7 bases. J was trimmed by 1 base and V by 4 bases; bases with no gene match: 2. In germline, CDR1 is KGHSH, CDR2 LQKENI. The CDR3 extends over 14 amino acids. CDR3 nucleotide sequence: TGTGCCAGCTCACAGGGGGCCGGCACAGATACGCAGTATTTT. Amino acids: CASSQGAGTDTQYF.

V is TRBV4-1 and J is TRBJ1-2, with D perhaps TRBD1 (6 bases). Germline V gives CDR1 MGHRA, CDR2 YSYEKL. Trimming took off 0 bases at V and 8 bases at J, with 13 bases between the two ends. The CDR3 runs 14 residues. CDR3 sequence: CASSQDWTAYGYTF. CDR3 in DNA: TGCGCCAGCAGCCAAGATTGGACAGCCTACGGCTACACCTTC.

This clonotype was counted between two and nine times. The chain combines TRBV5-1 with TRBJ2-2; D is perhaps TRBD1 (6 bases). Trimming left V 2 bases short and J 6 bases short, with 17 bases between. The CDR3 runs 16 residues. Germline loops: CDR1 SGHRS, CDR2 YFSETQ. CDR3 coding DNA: TGCGCCAGCAGCTTCGTGGGACAACAAATGCCCGGGGAGCTGTTTTTT. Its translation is CASSFVGQQMPGELFF.

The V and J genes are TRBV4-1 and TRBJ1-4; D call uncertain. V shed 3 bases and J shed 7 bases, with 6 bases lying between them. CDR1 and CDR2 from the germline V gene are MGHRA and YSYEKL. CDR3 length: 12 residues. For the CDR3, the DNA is TGCGCCAGCAGCCAGATGGGTGAAAAACTGTTTTTT. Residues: CASSQMGEKLFF.

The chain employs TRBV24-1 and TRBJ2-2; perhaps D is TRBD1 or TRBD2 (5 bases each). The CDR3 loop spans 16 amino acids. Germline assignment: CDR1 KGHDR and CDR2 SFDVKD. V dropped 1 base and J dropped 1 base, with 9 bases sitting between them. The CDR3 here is CATSDLPGRNTGELFF. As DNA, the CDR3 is TGTGCCACCAGTGATTTACCGGGGCGGAACACCGGGGAGCTGTTTTTT.

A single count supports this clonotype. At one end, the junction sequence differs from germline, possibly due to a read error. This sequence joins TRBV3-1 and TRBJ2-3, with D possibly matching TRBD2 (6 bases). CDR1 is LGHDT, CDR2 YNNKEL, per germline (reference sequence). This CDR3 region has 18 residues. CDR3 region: CATSQKAGPGLYTDTQYF. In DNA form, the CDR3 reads TGTGCCACCAGCCAAAAGGCGGGGCCTGGATTATACACAGATACGCAGTATTTT.

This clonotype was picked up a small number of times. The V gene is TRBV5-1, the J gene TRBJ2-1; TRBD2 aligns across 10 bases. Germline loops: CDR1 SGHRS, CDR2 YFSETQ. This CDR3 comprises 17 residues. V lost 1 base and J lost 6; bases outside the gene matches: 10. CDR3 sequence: CASSLYSSGRAINEQFF. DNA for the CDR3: TGCGCCAGCAGCTTGTATTCCAGCGGGAGGGCCATCAATGAGCAGTTCTTC.

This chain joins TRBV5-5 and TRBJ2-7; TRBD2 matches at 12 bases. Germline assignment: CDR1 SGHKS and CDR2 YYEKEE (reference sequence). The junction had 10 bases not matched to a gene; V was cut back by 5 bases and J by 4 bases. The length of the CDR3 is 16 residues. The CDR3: CASSPGLAGELYEQYF. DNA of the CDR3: TGTGCCAGCAGTCCGGGACTAGCGGGTGAGCTTTACGAGCAGTACTTC.

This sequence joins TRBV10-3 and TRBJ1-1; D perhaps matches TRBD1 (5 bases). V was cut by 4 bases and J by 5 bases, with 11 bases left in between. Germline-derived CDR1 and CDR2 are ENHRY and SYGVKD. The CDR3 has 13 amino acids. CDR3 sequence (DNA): TGTGCCATCAGTGTTGGGACGATGACTGAAGCTTTCTTT. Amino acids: CAISVGTMTEAFF.

CDR3 nucleotide sequence: TGTGCCAGCTCACCTATGAACAGCCTGAACACTGAAGCTTTCTTT. As protein: CASSPMNSLNTEAFF. The V and J genes are TRBV18 and TRBJ1-1, with D hard to call. With 3 bases removed from V and 0 bases from J, the gap between germline ends came to 11 bases. Germline CDR1 and CDR2: KGHSH and LQKENI. The CDR3 is 15 residues long.

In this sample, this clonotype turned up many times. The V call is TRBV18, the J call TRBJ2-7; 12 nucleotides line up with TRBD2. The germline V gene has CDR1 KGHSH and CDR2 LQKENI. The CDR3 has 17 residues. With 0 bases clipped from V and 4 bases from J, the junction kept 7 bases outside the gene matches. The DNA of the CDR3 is TGTGCCAGCTCACCACCATTTACTAGCGGGGGGTTGTACGAGCAGTACTTC. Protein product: CASSPPFTSGGLYEQYF.

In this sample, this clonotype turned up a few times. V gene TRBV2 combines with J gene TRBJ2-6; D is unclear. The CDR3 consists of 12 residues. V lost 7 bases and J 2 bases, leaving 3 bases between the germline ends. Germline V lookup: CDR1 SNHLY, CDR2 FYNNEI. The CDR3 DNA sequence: TGTGCCAGCAAGCCTGGGGCCAACGTCCTGACTTTC. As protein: CASKPGANVLTF.

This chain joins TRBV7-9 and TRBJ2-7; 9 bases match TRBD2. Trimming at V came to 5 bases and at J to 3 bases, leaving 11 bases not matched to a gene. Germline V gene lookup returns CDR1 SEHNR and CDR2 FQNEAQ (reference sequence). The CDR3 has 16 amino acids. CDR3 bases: TGTGCCAGCAGCCCAACACGCCTAGCGGGACTCTACGAGCAGTACTTC. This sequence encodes CASSPTRLAGLYEQYF. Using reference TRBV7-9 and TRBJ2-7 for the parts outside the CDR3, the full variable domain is DTGVSQNPRHKITKRGQNVTFRCDPISEHNRLYWYRQTLGQGPEFLTYFQNEAQLEKSRLLSDRFSAERPKGSFSTLEIQRTEQGDSAMYLCASSPTRLAGLYEQYFGPGTRLTVT.

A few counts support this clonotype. CDR3 DNA sequence: TGTGCCAGCAGCGGCCATACAGGGAACGAGCAGTACTTC. Its protein product is CASSGHTGNEQYF. J is TRBJ2-7 and V is TRBV9; D may be TRBD1 (6 bases). CDR3 length: 13 amino acids. Trimming took 3 bases from V and 5 from J, leaving 12 bases between them. Germline-derived CDR1 and CDR2 are SGDLS and YYNGEE.

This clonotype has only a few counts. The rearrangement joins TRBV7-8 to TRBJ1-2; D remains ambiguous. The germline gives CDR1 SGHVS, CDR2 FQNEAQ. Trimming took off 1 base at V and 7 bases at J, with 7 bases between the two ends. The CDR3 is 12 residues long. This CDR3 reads CASSLDGSGYTF. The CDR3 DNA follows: TGTGCCAGCAGCTTAGACGGGAGTGGCTACACCTTC.

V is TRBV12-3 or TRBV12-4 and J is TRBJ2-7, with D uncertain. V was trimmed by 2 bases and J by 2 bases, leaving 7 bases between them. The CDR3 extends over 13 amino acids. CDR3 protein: CASSLHEAYEQYF. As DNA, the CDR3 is TGTGCCAGCAGTTTACATGAGGCCTACGAGCAGTACTTC.

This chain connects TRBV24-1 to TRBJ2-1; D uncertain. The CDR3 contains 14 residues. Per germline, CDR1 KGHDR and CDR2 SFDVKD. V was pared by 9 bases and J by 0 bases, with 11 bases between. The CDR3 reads CATGKESSYNEQFF. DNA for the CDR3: TGTGCCACCGGAAAAGAGAGCTCCTACAATGAGCAGTTCTTC.

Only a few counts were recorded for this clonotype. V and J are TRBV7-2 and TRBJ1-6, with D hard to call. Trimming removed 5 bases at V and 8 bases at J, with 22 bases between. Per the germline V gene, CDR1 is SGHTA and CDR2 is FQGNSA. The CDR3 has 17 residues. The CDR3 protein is CASSPPGSRFFDSPLHF. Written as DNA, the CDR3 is TGTGCCAGCAGCCCTCCGGGGTCCAGGTTTTTCGATTCACCCCTCCACTTT.

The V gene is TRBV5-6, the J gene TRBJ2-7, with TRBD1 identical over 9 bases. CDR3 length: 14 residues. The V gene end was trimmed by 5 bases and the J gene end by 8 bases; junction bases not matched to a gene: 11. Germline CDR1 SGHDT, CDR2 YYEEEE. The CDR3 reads CASRSGTGTAKQYF. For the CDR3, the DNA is TGTGCCAGCAGATCCGGGACAGGGACGGCAAAGCAGTACTTC.